This T cell receptor beta chain originates from a study of blood T cell repertoires in COVID-19. The method was immunoSEQ multiplex PCR; TCRdb's version includes in-frame clones alone and lacks a portion of them. The sample carries about 270,000 clones, 82% recorded once. The germline gives CDR1 MNHEY, CDR2 SVGEGT. Trimming took 6 bases from V and 7 from J; bases not matched to a gene: 12. This CDR3 contains 16 residues. The material sequenced was peripheral blood. The source is a woman aged 18-29 years with acute or convalescent COVID-19. The V call is TRBV6-2 or TRBV6-3, the J call TRBJ1-4; 9 bases align to TRBD1. CDR3 sequence reads: CASSDPGQGGIEKLFF. CDR3 sequence (DNA): TGTGCCAGCAGCGACCCGGGACAGGGAGGAATTGAAAAACTGTTTTTT.